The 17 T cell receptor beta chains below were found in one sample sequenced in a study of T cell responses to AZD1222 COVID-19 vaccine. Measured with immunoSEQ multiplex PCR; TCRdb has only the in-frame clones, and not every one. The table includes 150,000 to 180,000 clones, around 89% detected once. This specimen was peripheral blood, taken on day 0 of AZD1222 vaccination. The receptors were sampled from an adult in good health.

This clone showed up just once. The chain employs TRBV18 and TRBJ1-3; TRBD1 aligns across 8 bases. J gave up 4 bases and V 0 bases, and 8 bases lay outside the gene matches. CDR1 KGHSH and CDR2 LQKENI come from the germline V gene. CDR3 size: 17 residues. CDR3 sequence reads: CASSPPAAGGVGNTIYF. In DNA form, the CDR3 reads TGTGCCAGCTCACCACCGGCGGCAGGGGGCGTCGGAAACACCATATATTTT.

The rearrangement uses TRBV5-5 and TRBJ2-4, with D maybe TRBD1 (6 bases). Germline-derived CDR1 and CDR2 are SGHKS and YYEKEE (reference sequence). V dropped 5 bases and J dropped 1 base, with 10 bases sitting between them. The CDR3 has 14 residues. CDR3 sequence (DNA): TGTGCCAGCAGATCCCAGGGGGCCAAAAACATTCAGTACTTC. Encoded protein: CASRSQGAKNIQYF.

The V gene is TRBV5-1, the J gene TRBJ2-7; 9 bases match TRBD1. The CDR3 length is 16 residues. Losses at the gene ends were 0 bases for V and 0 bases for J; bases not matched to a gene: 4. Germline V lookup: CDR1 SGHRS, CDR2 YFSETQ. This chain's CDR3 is CASSLAGTGRSYEQYF. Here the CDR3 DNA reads TGCGCCAGCAGCTTGGCCGGGACAGGGCGCTCCTACGAGCAGTACTTC.

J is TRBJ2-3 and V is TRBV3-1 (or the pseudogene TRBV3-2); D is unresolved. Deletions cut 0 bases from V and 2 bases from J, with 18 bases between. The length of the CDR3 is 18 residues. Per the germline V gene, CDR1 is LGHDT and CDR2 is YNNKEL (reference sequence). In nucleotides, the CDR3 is TGTGCCAGCAGCCAAGATCCCCCAGGTATGCCTTCCACAGATACGCAGTATTTT. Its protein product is CASSQDPPGMPSTDTQYF.

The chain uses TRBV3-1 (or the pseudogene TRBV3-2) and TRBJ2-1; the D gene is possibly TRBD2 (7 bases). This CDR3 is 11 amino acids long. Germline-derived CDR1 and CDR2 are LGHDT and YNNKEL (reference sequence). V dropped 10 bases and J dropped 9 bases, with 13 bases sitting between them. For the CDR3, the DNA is TGTGCCACCCGGGGGGCCACTGAGCAGTTCTTC. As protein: CATRGATEQFF.

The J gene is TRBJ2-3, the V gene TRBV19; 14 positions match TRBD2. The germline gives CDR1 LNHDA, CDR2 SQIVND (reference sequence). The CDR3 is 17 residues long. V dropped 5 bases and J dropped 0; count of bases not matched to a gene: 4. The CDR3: CASSLRLAGGSTDTQYF. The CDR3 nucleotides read TGTGCCAGTAGTCTTCGACTAGCGGGGGGGAGCACAGATACGCAGTATTTT.

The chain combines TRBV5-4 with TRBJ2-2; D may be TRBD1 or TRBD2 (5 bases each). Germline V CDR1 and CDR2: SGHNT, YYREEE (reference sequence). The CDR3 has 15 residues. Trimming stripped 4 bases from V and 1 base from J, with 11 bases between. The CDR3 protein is CASSPGPWNTGELFF. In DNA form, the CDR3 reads TGTGCCAGCAGCCCGGGACCGTGGAACACCGGGGAGCTGTTTTTT.

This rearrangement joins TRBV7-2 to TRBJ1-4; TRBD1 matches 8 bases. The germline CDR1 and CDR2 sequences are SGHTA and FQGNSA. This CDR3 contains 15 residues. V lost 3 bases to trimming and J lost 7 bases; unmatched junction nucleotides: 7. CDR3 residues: CASSFVTGASEKLFF. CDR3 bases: TGTGCCAGCAGCTTCGTGACAGGGGCGAGTGAAAAACTGTTTTTT.

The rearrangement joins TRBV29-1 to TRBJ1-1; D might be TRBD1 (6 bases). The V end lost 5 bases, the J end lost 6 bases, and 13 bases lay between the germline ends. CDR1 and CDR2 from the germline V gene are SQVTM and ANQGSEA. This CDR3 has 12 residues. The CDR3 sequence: CSVRRGQAEAFF. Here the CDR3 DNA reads TGCAGCGTTCGCAGGGGTCAGGCTGAAGCTTTCTTT.

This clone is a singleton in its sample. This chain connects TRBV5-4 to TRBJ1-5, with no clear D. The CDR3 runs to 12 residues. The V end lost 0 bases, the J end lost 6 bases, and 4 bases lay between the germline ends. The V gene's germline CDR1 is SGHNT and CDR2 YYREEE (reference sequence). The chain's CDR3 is CASSLDAQPQHF. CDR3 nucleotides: TGTGCCAGCAGCTTGGATGCTCAGCCCCAGCATTTT.

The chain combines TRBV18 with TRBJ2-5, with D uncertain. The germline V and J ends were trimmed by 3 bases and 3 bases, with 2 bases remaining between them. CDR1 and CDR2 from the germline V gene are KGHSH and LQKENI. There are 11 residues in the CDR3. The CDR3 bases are TGTGCCAGCTCACCCGAAGAGACCCAGTACTTC. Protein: CASSPEETQYF.

The CDR3 DNA sequence: TGTGCCAGTAGGTCCGGGACAGCGCCTGGCTATGGCTACACCTTC. Translated, it gives CASRSGTAPGYGYTF. The chain couples TRBV19 to TRBJ1-2, with 7 bases lining up with TRBD1. The CDR3 is 15 amino acids. V was clipped by 6 bases and J by 4 bases; unmatched bases: 11. Germline CDR1 and CDR2: LNHDA and SQIVND (reference sequence).

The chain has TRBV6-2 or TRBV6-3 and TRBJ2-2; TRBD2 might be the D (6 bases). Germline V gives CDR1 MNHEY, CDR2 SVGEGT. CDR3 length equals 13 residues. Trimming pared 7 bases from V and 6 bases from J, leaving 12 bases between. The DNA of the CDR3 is TGTGCCAGCACCCCACTAGCTGCCGGGGAGCTGTTTTTT. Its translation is CASTPLAAGELFF.

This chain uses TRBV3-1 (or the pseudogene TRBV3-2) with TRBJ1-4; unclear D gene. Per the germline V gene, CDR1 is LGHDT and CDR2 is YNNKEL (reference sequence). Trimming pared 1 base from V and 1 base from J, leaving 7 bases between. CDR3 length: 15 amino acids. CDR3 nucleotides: TGTGCCAGCAGCCAAGGAATGTTAACTAATGAAAAACTGTTTTTT. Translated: CASSQGMLTNEKLFF.

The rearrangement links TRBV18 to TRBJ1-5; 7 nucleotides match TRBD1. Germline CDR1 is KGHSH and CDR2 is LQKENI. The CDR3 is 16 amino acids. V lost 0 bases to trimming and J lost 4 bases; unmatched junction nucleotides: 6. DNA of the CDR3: TGTGCCAGCTCACCACCGGGACAGTCCCCGAATCAGCCCCAGCATTTT. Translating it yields CASSPPGQSPNQPQHF.

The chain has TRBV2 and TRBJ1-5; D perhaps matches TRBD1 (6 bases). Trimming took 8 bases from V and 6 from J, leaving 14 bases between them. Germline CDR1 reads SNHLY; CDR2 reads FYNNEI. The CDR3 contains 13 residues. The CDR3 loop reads CASVGGRSQPQHF. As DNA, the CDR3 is TGTGCCAGCGTGGGGGGGCGAAGTCAGCCCCAGCATTTT.

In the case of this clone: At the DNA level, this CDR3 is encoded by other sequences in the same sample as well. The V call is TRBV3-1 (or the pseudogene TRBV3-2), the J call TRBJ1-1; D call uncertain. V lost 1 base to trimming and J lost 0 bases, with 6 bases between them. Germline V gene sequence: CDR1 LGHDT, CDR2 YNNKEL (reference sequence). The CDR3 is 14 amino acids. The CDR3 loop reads CASSQGQVNTEAFF. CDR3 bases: TGTGCCAGCAGCCAAGGGCAGGTGAACACTGAAGCTTTCTTT.